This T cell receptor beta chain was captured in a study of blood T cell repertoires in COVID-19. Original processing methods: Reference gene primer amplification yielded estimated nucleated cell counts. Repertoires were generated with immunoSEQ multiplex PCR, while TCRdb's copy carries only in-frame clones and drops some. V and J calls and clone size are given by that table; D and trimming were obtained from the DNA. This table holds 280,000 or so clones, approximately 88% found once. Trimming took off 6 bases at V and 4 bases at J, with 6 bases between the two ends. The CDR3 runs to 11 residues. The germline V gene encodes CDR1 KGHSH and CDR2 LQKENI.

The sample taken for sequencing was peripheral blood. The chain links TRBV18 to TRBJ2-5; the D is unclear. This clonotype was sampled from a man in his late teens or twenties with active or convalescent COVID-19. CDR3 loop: CASSLLETQYF. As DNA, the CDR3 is TGTGCCAGCTCTCTCCTAGAGACCCAGTACTTC. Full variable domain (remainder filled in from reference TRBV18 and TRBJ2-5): NAGVMQNPRHLVRRRGQEARLRCSPMKGHSHVYWYRQLPEEGLKFMVYLQKENIIDESGMPKERFSAEFPKEGPSILRIQQVVRGDSAAYFCASSLLETQYFGPGTRLLVL.